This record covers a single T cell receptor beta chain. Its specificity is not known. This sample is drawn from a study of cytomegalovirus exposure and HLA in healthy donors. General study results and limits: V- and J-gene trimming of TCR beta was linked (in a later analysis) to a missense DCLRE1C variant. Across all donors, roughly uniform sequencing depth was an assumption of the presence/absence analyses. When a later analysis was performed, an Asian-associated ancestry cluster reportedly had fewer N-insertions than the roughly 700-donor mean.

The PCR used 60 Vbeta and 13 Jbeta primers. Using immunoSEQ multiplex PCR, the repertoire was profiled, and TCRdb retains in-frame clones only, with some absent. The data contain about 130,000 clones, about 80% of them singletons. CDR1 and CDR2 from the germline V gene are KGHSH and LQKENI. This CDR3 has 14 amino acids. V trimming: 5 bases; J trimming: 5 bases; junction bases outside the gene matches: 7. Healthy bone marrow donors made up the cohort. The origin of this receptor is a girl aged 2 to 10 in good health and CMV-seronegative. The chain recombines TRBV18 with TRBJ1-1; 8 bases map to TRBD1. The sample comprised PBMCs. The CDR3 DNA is TGTGCCAGCTCAGAAGACAGGGGATATACTGAAGCTTTCTTT. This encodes CASSEDRGYTEAFF.